This entry is about one TCR beta chain. Its antigen is not known. The protocol was immunoSEQ multiplex PCR, while the TCRdb copy is restricted to in-frame clones and leaves out a portion. The sample has some 18,000 clones, 80% to 90% seen once. Germline V gene data show CDR1 as MDHEN and CDR2 as SYDVKM. This CDR3 comprises 18 residues. The junction had 12 bases not matched to a gene; V was cut back by 5 bases and J by 0 bases. This specimen belongs to a study of OX40 agonist ivuxolimab in advanced cancers. The overall study: A diagnosis of hepatocellular carcinoma, melanoma, renal cell or head and neck cancer was present in dose-escalation patients. Treatment received earlier with anti-PD-1, anti-PD-L1 or anti-CTLA-4 agents was allowed, and around 40% had some. Whole-study results and caveats: Among some nonresponders, normalized T-cell clonal expansion was also low.

The source is an adult with an advanced solid tumor such as melanoma, head and neck, liver or kidney cancer. Specimen: CD4+ or CD8+ T cells sorted from blood, collected in a trial of the OX40 agonist ivuxolimab. V gene TRBV28 combines with J gene TRBJ2-7; 11 nucleotides line up with TRBD2. The DNA for the CDR3 is TGTGCCAGCAGTCTACCGGGACTAGCGGATCCTCCCTCCTACGAGCAGTACTTC. Protein: CASSLPGLADPPSYEQYF.